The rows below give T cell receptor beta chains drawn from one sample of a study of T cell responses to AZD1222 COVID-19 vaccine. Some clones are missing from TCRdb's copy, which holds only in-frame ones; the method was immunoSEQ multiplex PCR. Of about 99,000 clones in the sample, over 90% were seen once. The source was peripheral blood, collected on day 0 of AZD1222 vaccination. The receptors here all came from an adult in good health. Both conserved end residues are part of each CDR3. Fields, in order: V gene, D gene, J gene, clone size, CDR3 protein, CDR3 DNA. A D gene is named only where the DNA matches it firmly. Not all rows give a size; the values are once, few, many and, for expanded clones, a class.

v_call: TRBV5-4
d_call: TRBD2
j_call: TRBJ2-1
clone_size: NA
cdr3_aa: CASSSRTSGSSYNEQFF
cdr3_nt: TGTGCCAGCAGCTCTAGGACTAGCGGGTCCTCCTACAATGAGCAGTTCTTC

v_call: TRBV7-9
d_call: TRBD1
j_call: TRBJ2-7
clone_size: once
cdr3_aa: CASSLWTGGNEQYF
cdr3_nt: TGTGCCAGCAGCCTGTGGACAGGGGGCAACGAGCAGTACTTC

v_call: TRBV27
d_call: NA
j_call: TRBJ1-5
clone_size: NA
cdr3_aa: CASSLKGIQPQHF
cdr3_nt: TGTGCCAGCAGTTTGAAAGGGATTCAGCCCCAGCATTTT

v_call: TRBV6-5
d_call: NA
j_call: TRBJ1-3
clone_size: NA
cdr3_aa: CASSYPGNPNTIYF
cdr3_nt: TGTGCCAGCAGTTACCCGGGGAATCCGAACACCATATATTTT

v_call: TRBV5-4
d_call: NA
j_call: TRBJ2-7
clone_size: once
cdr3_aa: CASSLAGGSSSYEQYF
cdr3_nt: TGTGCCAGCAGCTTGGCGGGCGGCTCGAGCTCCTACGAGCAGTACTTC

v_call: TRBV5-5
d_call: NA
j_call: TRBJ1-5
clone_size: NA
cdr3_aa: CASSLAPGNQPQHF
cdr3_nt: TGTGCCAGCAGCTTGGCGCCAGGCAATCAGCCCCAGCATTTT

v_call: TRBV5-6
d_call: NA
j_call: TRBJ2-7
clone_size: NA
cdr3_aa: CASSSTGIYEQYF
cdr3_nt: TGTGCCAGCAGCTCAACAGGGATCTACGAGCAGTACTTC

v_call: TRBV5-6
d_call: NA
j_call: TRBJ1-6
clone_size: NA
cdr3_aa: CASSVLSSHSPLHF
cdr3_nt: TGTGCCAGCAGCGTGTTGAGTTCGCATTCACCCCTCCACTTT

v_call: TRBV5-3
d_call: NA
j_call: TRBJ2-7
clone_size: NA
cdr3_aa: CARSLRGTKQYF
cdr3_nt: TGTGCCAGAAGCTTAAGGGGCACGAAGCAGTACTTC

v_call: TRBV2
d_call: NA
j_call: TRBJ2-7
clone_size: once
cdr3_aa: CASSGLVEQYF
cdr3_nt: TGTGCCAGCAGCGGGTTGGTCGAGCAGTACTTC

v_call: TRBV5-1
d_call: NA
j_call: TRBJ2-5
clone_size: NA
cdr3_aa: CASSSLGGRARQETQYF
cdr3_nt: TGCGCCAGCAGCTCGTTGGGGGGCAGGGCCCGCCAAGAGACCCAGTACTTC

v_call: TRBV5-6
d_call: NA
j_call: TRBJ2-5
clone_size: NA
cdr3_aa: CASSLGRIQETQYF
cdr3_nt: TGTGCCAGCAGCTTGGGGCGAATACAAGAGACCCAGTACTTC

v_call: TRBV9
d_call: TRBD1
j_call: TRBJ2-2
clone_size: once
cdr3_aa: CASSARTTGQGATGELFF
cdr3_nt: TGTGCCAGCAGCGCCCGAACTACGGGACAGGGAGCCACCGGGGAGCTGTTTTTT

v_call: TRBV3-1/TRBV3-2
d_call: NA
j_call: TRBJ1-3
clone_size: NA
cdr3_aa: CASSPSTYSGNTIYF
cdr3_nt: TGTGCCAGCAGCCCGAGCACCTACTCTGGAAACACCATATATTTT

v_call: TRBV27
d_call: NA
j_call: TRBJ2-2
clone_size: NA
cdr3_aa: CASSFGTGTGELFF
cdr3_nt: TGTGCCAGCAGTTTTGGAACAGGGACCGGGGAGCTGTTTTTT

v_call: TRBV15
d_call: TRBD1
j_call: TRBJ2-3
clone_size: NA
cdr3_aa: CATSLSRGQGTDTQYF
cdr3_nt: TGTGCCACCAGCCTCTCAAGGGGACAGGGGACAGATACGCAGTATTTT

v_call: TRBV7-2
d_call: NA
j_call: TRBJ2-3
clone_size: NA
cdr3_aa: CASSLVSGGETDTQYF
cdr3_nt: TGTGCCAGCAGCTTAGTTTCTGGCGGGGAAACAGATACGCAGTATTTT

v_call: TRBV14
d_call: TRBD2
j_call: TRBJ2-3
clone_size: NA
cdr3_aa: CASSQALAYTDTQYF
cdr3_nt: TGTGCCAGCAGCCAGGCACTAGCGTACACAGATACGCAGTATTTT

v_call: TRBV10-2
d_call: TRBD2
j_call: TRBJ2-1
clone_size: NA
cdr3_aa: CASSDLSGRNVREQFF
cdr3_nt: TGCGCCAGCAGTGACTTAAGCGGGAGGAACGTCCGTGAGCAGTTCTTC

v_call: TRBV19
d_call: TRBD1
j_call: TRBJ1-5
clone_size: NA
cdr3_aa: CASSGQASGQPQHF
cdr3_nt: TGTGCCAGTAGTGGACAGGCATCGGGTCAGCCCCAGCATTTT

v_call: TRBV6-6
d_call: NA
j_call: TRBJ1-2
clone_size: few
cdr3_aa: CASSHSGNGNGYTF
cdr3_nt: TGTGCCAGCAGTCACTCAGGCAATGGAAATGGCTACACCTTC

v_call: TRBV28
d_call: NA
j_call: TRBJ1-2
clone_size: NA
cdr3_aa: CASSSPPQGSGYTF
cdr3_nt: TGTGCCAGCAGTTCCCCCCCCCAGGGGAGTGGCTACACCTTC

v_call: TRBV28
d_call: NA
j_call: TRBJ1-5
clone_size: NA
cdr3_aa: CASSFRGGNQPQHF
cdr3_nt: TGTGCCAGCAGTTTCCGCGGTGGGAATCAGCCCCAGCATTTT

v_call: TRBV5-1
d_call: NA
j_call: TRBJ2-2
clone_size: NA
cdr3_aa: CASNAGGTGTGELFF
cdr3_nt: TGCGCCAGTAACGCCGGTGGGACTGGCACCGGGGAGCTGTTTTTT

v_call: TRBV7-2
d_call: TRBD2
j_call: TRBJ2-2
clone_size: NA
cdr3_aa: CASAGGEGQSQVVGGELFF
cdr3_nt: TGTGCCAGCGCCGGGGGGGAAGGACAGAGCCAGGTGGTAGGCGGGGAGCTGTTTTTT

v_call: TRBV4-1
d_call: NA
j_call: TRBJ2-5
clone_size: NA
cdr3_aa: CASSRTGTKETQYF
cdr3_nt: TGCGCCAGCAGCCGAACAGGGACGAAAGAGACCCAGTACTTC

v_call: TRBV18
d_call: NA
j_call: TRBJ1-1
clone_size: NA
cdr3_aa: CASCKGVNTEAFF
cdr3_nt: TGTGCCAGCTGTAAGGGGGTGAACACTGAAGCTTTCTTT

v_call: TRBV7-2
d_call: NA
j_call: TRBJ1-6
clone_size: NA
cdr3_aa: CASSSPGANSPLHF
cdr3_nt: TGTGCCAGCAGCTCTCCGGGAGCGAATTCACCCCTCCACTTT

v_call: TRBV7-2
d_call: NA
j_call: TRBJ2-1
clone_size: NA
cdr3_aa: CASSPRSSSYNEQFF
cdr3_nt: TGTGCCAGCAGCCCCAGGTCGAGCTCCTACAATGAGCAGTTCTTC

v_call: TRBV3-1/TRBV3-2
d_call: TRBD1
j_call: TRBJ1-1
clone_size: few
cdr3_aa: CASSARDRGSEAFF
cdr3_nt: TGTGCCAGCAGCGCGAGGGACAGGGGTAGTGAAGCTTTCTTT

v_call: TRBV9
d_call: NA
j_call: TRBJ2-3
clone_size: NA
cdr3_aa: CASSVGDRIDTQYF
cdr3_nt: TGTGCCAGCAGCGTAGGGGATCGGATCGATACGCAGTATTTT

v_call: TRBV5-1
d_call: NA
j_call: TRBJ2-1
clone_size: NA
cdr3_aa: CASRYPEGYNEQFF
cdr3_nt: TGCGCCAGCAGATACCCTGAGGGATACAATGAGCAGTTCTTC

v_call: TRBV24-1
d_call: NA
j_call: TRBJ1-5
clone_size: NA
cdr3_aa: CATSFRGNQPQHF
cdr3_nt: TGTGCCACCAGTTTCCGAGGCAATCAGCCCCAGCATTTT

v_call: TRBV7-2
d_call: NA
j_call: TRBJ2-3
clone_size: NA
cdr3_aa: CASSPMASTDTQYF
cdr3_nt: TGTGCCAGCAGCCCTATGGCGAGCACAGATACGCAGTATTTT

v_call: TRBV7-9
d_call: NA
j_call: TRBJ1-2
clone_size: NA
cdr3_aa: CASSLATDYGYTF
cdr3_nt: TGTGCCAGCAGCTTAGCGACTGACTATGGCTACACCTTC

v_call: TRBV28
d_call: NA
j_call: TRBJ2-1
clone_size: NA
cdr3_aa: CASSRADTYNEQFF
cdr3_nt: TGTGCCAGCAGCCGGGCGGATACCTACAATGAGCAGTTCTTC